Sequencing of this TCR beta chain was carried out in a study of response to subunit inactivated influenza vaccine. Broader study findings: Few additional T cells are recruited per seasonal influenza vaccination, authors suggested.

Via MiXCR, TCRdb re-called the RT-PCR reads, giving one row per CDR3 protein. The data contain some 500,000 distinct CDR3 sequences, 10% to 15% of them seen just once; the ten biggest clones take up about an eighth. In its sample, this clonotype was seen a few times. Its antigen remains unknown. The germline V gene encodes CDR1 LGHNA and CDR2 YSLEER. This CDR3 spans 15 amino acids. With 2 bases removed from V and 6 bases from J, the gap between germline ends came to 14 bases. This chain links TRBV4-3 with TRBJ1-5; D is perhaps TRBD1 (5 bases). The sequence was collected from a man aged 45 to 65 who received an inactivated influenza vaccine. The material was PBMCs from blood, obtained about 40 days after vaccination. CDR3 protein: CASSQLLGGFQPQHF. CDR3 nucleotides: TGCGCCAGCAGCCAACTATTGGGGGGGTTTCAGCCCCAGCATTTT.